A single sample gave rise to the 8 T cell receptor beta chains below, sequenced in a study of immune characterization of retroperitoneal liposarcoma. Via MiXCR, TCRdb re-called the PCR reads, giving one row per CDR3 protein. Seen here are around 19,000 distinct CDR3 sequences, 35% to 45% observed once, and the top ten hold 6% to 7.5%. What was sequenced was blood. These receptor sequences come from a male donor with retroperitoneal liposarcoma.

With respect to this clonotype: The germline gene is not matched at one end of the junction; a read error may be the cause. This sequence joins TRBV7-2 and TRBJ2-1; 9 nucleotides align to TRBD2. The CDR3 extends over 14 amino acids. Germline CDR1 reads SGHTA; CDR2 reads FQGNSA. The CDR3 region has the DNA TGTGCCAGCAACTTAGCGGGAGCTTACAATGAGCAGTCCTTT. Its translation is CASNLAGAYNEQSF.

CDR3 bases: TGTGCCAGCAGCTTAAGCATCTCTCTAGCGGGGCAGACCCAGTACTTC. It is translated as CASSLSISLAGQTQYF. The chain employs TRBV7-2 and TRBJ2-1; 9 bases line up with TRBD2. The end of the DNA fits TRBJ2-5 better, so the J call may be wrong. There are 16 residues in the CDR3. Per germline, CDR1 SGHTA and CDR2 FQGNSA.

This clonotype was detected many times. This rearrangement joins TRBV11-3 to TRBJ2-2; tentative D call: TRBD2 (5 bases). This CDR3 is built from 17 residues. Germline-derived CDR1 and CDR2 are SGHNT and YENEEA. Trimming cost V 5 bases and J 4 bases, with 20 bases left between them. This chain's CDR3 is CASSRNIGGSRTGELFF. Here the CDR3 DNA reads TGTGCCAGCAGCCGAAACATAGGAGGCAGCCGCACCGGGGAGCTGTTTTTT. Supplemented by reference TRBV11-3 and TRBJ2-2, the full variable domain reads EAGVVQSPRYKIIEKKQPVAFWCNPISGHNTLYWYLQNLGQGPELLIRYENEEAVDDSQLPKDRFSAERLKGVDSTLKIQPAELGDSAVYLCASSRNIGGSRTGELFFGEGSRLTVL.

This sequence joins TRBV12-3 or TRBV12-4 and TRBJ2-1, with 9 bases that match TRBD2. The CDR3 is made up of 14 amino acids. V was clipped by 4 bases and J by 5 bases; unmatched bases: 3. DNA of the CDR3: TGTGCCAGCAGTTCCGGACTAGCGCACAATGAGCAGTTCTTC. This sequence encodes CASSSGLAHNEQFF.

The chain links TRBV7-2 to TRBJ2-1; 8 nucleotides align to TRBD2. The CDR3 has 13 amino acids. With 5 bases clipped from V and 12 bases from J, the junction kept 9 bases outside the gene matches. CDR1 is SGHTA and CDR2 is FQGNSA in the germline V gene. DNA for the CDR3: TGTGCCAGCAGCCCGACTAGCGCCAACCCGCAGTTCTTC. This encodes CASSPTSANPQFF.

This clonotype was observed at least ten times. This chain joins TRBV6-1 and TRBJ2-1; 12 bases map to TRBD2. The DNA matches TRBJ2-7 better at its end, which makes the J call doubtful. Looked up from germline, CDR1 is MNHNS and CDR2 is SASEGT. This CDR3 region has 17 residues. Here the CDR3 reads CASTTKRGTSGFNEQYF. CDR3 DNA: TGTGCCAGCACAACCAAGCGCGGGACTAGCGGGTTTAATGAGCAGTACTTC.

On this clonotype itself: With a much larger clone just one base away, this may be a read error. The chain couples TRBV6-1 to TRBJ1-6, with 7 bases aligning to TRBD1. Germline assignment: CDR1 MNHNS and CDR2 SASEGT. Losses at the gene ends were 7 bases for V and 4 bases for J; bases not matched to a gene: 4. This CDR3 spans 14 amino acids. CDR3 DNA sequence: TGTGCCAGCATGAGGGGGCGATATAATTCACCCCTCCACTTT. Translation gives CASMRGRYNSPLHF.

CDR3 bases: TGCGCCAGCAGTGACGGGGGAAAAACAGATACGCAGTATTTT. It yields the protein CASSDGGKTDTQYF. V usage is TRBV10-1 and J usage is TRBJ2-3; D is possibly TRBD2 (6 bases). V dropped 3 bases and J dropped 3 bases, with 10 bases sitting between them. CDR3 length: 14 residues. The germline CDR1 and CDR2 sequences are WNHNN and SYGVQD (reference sequence).